This entry features one TCR beta chain sequence. This clonotype was seen a few times. The antigen this receptor binds is unknown. Qualities for individual bases were not recorded, and no much larger clone is one base off. Ficoll-Paque density gradient centrifugation was used to isolate PBMCs. The CDR3 sequence holds 14 residues, the cysteine and phenylalanine included. Only the CDR3 part of the read is kept: 42 bases, read in frame from the first base. CDR1 and CDR2 are read off the germline V gene as SNHLY and FYNNEI. V loses 11 bases of germline sequence and J loses 3 bases, and the interval between the two ends is 20 bases. Reads for this sample came from an Illumina NovaSeq 6000. Using 5'RACE with constant-segment primers, TCRalpha and TCRbeta cDNA libraries were constructed, with sample barcodes and unique molecular identifiers added in the process. RNA was extracted from every sample with Trizol reagent. The libraries were amplified in two PCR steps, and the second step added a second sample barcode and Illumina TruSeq adapters. Sequencing of the libraries was done on an Illumina NovaSeq, producing 2 x 150 bp paired-end reads. The authors' pipeline ran thus. Demultiplexing of reads and collapsing into UMI-guided consensus sequences were performed with migec v1.2.7. With mixcr v2.1.11, UMI consensuses were aligned to TRA and TRB V and J templates and assembled into clonotypes. A clonotype was counted as expanded or contracted only if both edgeR and NoisET called the change significant, with noise models trained on biological replicates. For edgeR calls, the cutoffs were a false discovery rate-adjusted p below 0.01 and a log2 fold-change threshold of 1. As an exploratory analysis of dynamics, max-normalized trajectories of the 1000 most abundant clonotypes were examined by PCA with hierarchical clustering. Each responding clone was given a CD4 or CD8 phenotype based on the CD4+ and CD8+ repertoires, which had been sequenced separately. The raw public data were reprocessed by TCRdb itself: fastp quality trimming at Q25, MiXCR clonotype calling, in-frame beta chains only. All rows with the same CDR3 protein become a single entry with the most common DNA and genes. None of the V and J calls come from the authors' own analysis; TCRdb made them. For this sample there are tens of thousands of distinct CDR3 sequences; 9.3% appear just once. 12% of the sample rests with the top ten.

The sample belongs to a study of T-cell memory formation after mild COVID-19 (dated by TCRdb to about 2021). In terms of the full investigation: TCR sequence clusters from the two donors were largely donor specific. The cohort was made up of two young adult volunteers, one female and one male, who were previously healthy. In a couple of donors, T-cell clones that expanded and contracted after mild COVID-19 were followed by sequencing TCRalpha and TCRbeta repertoires longitudinally.

Results the study describes overall, beyond this receptor: Contracting CD4+ clones turned up mainly in the CM and EM memory subsets, whereas EMRA was where CD8+ clones were enriched. The second-wave clones that peaked on day 37 were not confirmed to be SARS-CoV-2 specific. Clones that contracted from day 15 to 85 showed balanced CD4/CD8 phenotypes, whereas a second wave of clones that expanded from day 15 to 37 leaned towards CD4+. Only a couple of mild cases were covered in the study, and larger cohorts including severe cases with pre-infection samples were considered necessary. Some responding clones were detected in pre-infection memory, suggesting pre-existing cross-reactive memory T cells joined the SARS-CoV-2 response.

The source is an adult woman who had mild COVID-19 (a few samples of this study predate the infection). The sample titles of this study are shuffled in the database, so cell type and time point are left out; the donor was told from shared clones. The material sequenced was PBMCs or a T cell subset sorted from them (not recorded which). This receptor chain uses TRBV2 and TRBJ2-7; tentative D gene TRBD2, with 5 bases matching. The DNA sequence follows: TGTGCCGGAAAAAGGAGCATTCGGGACTACGAGCAGTACTTC. Its translation reads: CAGKRSIRDYEQYF. Outside the CDR3, residues come from the reference TRBV2 and TRBJ2-7 proteins, so the full variable domain is: EPEVTQTPSHQVTQMGQEVILRCVPISNHLYFYWYRQILGQKVEFLVSFYNNEISEKSEIFDDQFSVERPDGSNFTLKIRSTKLEDSAMYFCAGKRSIRDYEQYFGPGTRLTVT.